Detailed here is one TCR beta chain. Trimming shortened V by 5 bases and J by 9 bases, and 14 bases separated the two germline ends. The CDR3 extends over 12 amino acids. Germline V gene data show CDR1 as SEHNR and CDR2 as FQNEAQ (reference sequence). The data derive from a study of control samples from healthy donors and cancer patients. Data came from immunoSEQ multiplex PCR; TCRdb stores just in-frame clones and leaves some out. The sample contains under 20,000 clones, about 86% of which appear only once. This TCR was recovered from a woman aged 70-85 years with colorectal cancer. The sequenced sample was PBMCs. The chain links TRBV7-9 to TRBJ2-7; no definite D call. CDR3 nucleotide sequence: TGTGCCAGCAGCCCCCAAGAAATGGGGCAGTACTTC. Protein product: CASSPQEMGQYF.